Following are 27 T cell receptor beta chains from one sample sequenced in a study of control samples from healthy donors and cancer patients. Produced via immunoSEQ multiplex PCR; TCRdb's table is partial and in-frame only. The table shows 150,000 to 200,000 clones, with approximately 90% occurring only once. The sequencing sample was made of blood. The source of these receptors is a man aged 25 to 40 in good health.

The chain carries TRBV9 and TRBJ1-2, with D unclear. With 3 bases removed from V and 0 bases from J, the gap between germline ends came to 9 bases. Germline assignment: CDR1 SGDLS and CDR2 YYNGEE. The CDR3 is made up of 14 amino acids. The CDR3 here is CASSGSGTNYGYTF. The CDR3 coding sequence is TGTGCCAGCAGCGGCAGCGGCACTAACTATGGCTACACCTTC. Based on the CDR3 plus reference TRBV9 and TRBJ1-2, the full variable domain is DSGVTQTPKHLITATGQRVTLRCSPRSGDLSVYWYQQSLDQGLQFLIQYYNGEERAKGNILERFSAQQFPDLHSELNLSSLELGDSALYFCASSGSGTNYGYTFGSGTRLTVV.

This clone was observed once. The chain links TRBV19 to TRBJ2-7; the D gene could be TRBD1 or TRBD2 (5 bases each). CDR3 length equals 14 residues. Between the trimmed V and J ends, which lost 6 bases and 6 bases, there was a span of 18 bases. Looked up from germline, CDR1 is LNHDA and CDR2 is SQIVND (reference sequence). In DNA, the CDR3 is TGTGCCAGTAGGGGAGACAGATGGGCGGGCGAGCAGTACTTC. It specifies CASRGDRWAGEQYF.

The chain combines TRBV6-2 or TRBV6-3 with TRBJ2-2; D could derive from TRBD1 or TRBD2 (6 bases each). Germline V gene sequence: CDR1 MNHEY, CDR2 SVGEGT. This CDR3 has 15 residues. Trimming took 4 bases from V and 3 from J, leaving 12 bases between them. The CDR3 loop reads CASSSGAGYTGELFF. For the CDR3, the DNA is TGTGCCAGCAGTTCAGGGGCGGGATACACCGGGGAGCTGTTTTTT.

The V call is TRBV6-1, the J call TRBJ1-3; no clear D. The germline V gene has CDR1 MNHNS and CDR2 SASEGT. The CDR3 runs 13 residues. Trimming took 2 bases from V and 4 from J, leaving 6 bases between them. The CDR3 DNA follows: TGTGCCAGCAGTGAAATCCACGGAAACACCATATATTTT. It encodes CASSEIHGNTIYF.

The rearrangement links TRBV7-9 to TRBJ2-1, with TRBD2 matching 12 bases. The CDR3 is 18 residues long. V shed 0 bases, J shed 9 bases, and the junction held 12 bases outside the gene matches. CDR1 and CDR2 (germline): SEHNR, FQNEAQ (reference sequence). The CDR3 protein is CASSLASPTSGGRSEQFF. The CDR3 region has the DNA TGTGCCAGCAGCTTAGCGAGCCCGACTAGCGGGGGCAGGAGTGAGCAGTTCTTC.

This sequence joins TRBV7-9 and TRBJ2-7; the D gene is possibly TRBD2 (6 bases). The CDR3 contains 15 residues. CDR1 is SEHNR, CDR2 FQNEAQ, per germline (reference sequence). Trimming took 5 bases from V and 3 from J, leaving 17 bases between them. The CDR3, as DNA: TGTGCCAGCAGCCCACAATCGGGACTGAACTACGAGCAGTACTTC. Protein product: CASSPQSGLNYEQYF.

This clone showed up just a few times. The rearrangement uses TRBV29-1 and TRBJ2-5; D call uncertain. The CDR3 runs to 13 residues. Trimming pared 6 bases from V and 7 bases from J, leaving 18 bases between. In germline, CDR1 is SQVTM, CDR2 ANQGSEA. As DNA, the CDR3 is TGCAGCGTCCACCCGGGTGGGTACGGGACCCAGTACTTC. This translates into CSVHPGGYGTQYF.

V and J are TRBV3-1 (or the pseudogene TRBV3-2) and TRBJ1-2, with D possibly matching TRBD1 (5 bases). Trimming cost V 0 bases and J 4 bases, with 15 bases left between them. Germline assignment: CDR1 LGHDT and CDR2 YNNKEL (reference sequence). The CDR3 sequence is 16 residues long. The CDR3 sequence is CASSQDGAGKGYGYTF. CDR3 sequence (DNA): TGTGCCAGCAGCCAAGACGGGGCAGGGAAAGGCTATGGCTACACCTTC.

The chain is built from TRBV25-1 and TRBJ2-5, with a possible D match to TRBD1 (6 bases). V lost 6 bases to trimming and J lost 5 bases, with 19 bases between them. Germline V gene data show CDR1 as MGHDK and CDR2 as SYGVNS. The CDR3 runs 15 residues. This chain's CDR3 is CASSPLSGDVETQYF. CDR3 bases: TGTGCCAGCAGCCCACTCTCAGGGGACGTGGAGACCCAGTACTTC.

J is TRBJ1-1 and V is TRBV10-3; 10 nucleotides match TRBD1. Germline lookup yields CDR1 ENHRY and CDR2 SYGVKD. This CDR3 spans 19 amino acids. V was clipped by 3 bases and J by 2 bases; unmatched bases: 15. The CDR3 DNA follows: TGTGCCATCAGTGAAATCAGGGGACAGGGGTTAGGCTCAAACACTGAAGCTTTCTTT. This codes for CAISEIRGQGLGSNTEAFF.

The chain joins TRBV4-3 to TRBJ1-6; D remains ambiguous. This CDR3 has 14 residues. From germline, CDR1 is LGHNA and CDR2 YSLEER. V was cut by 0 bases and J by 7 bases, with 7 bases left in between. The CDR3 nucleotides read TGCGCCAGCAGCCAAGAACAATTGAATTCACCCCTCCACTTT. It encodes CASSQEQLNSPLHF.

The chain couples TRBV29-1 to TRBJ2-7; possible D gene TRBD2, 6 bases. The CDR3 is 16 amino acids. Germline assignment: CDR1 SQVTM and CDR2 ANQGSEA. Trimming removed 1 base at V and 2 bases at J, with 18 bases between. The CDR3 loop is CSVEASRGSRAYEQYF. CDR3 sequence (DNA): TGCAGCGTTGAAGCCTCCCGGGGGAGTAGGGCCTACGAGCAGTACTTC.

A note on this clone: At one of its ends the junction is not consistent with the germline gene, which may arise from a read error. V and J are TRBV6-5 and TRBJ2-3, with a tentative D call TRBD1 (6 bases). Looked up from germline, CDR1 is MNHEY and CDR2 is SVGAGI. The CDR3 is made up of 13 amino acids. CDR3 DNA: TGTGCCAGCAGTTACTCGACAGGTCTGGTTCAGTTTTTT. Translated: CASSYSTGLVQFF.

V and J are TRBV15 and TRBJ1-1; 12 bases map to TRBD1. CDR1 and CDR2 from the germline V gene are LNHNV and YYDKDF (reference sequence). V shed 1 base and J 4 bases; nucleotides not matched to a gene: 4. This CDR3 region has 16 residues. Written as DNA, the CDR3 is TGTGCCACCAGCAGAGGTGGGACAGGGGGCATCACTGAAGCTTTCTTT. Its protein is CATSRGGTGGITEAFF.

The V call is TRBV27, the J call TRBJ2-1, with 14 bases identical to TRBD2. The CDR3 spans 16 residues. Trimming took 1 base from V and 9 from J; bases not matched to a gene: 5. Germline CDR1 is MNHEY and CDR2 is SMNVEV (reference sequence). As DNA, the CDR3 is TGTGCCAGCAGTTTATTAGGGACTAGCGGGAGACTTGAGCAGTTCTTC. Translated, it gives CASSLLGTSGRLEQFF.

The V gene is TRBV7-3, the J gene TRBJ2-3; D gene ambiguous. This CDR3 region has 13 residues. With 1 base removed from V and 6 bases from J, the gap between germline ends came to 8 bases. Germline-derived CDR1 and CDR2 are SGHTA and FQGTGA. CDR3 amino acids: CASSLKSWDTQYF. CDR3 DNA sequence: TGTGCCAGCAGCTTAAAATCATGGGATACGCAGTATTTT.

V usage is TRBV4-3 and J usage is TRBJ2-3; D may be TRBD1 (6 bases). Germline-derived CDR1 and CDR2 are LGHNA and YSLEER. The CDR3 runs to 18 residues. Trimming cost V 0 bases and J 0 bases, with 16 bases left between them. CDR3 bases: TGCGCCAGCAGCCAAGACCAAGGGACATACTCTAGCACAGATACGCAGTATTTT. This gives the protein CASSQDQGTYSSTDTQYF.

The chain couples TRBV5-6 to TRBJ2-1; D unclear. CDR1 SGHDT and CDR2 YYEEEE come from the germline V gene. Trimming pared 2 bases from V and 2 bases from J, leaving 23 bases between. The CDR3 extends over 19 amino acids. The CDR3 here is CASSLWAARNRPTYNEQFF. The CDR3 DNA follows: TGTGCCAGCAGCTTATGGGCCGCTAGGAACCGACCAACCTACAATGAGCAGTTCTTC.

V gene TRBV25-1 combines with J gene TRBJ2-1; 11 bases agree with TRBD2. The V gene end was trimmed by 4 bases and the J gene end by 4 bases; junction bases not matched to a gene: 6. CDR3 length: 16 amino acids. Germline lookup yields CDR1 MGHDK and CDR2 SYGVNS. This CDR3 is CASSAKTSGKYNEQFF. CDR3 bases: TGTGCCAGCAGTGCCAAGACTAGCGGGAAATACAATGAGCAGTTCTTC. Complete variable domain (other parts from reference TRBV25-1 and TRBJ2-1): EADIYQTPRYLVIGTGKKITLECSQTMGHDKMYWYQQDPGMELHLIHYSYGVNSTEKGDLSSESTVSRIRTEHFPLTLESARPSHTSQYLCASSAKTSGKYNEQFFGPGTRLTVL.

The chain combines TRBV9 with TRBJ1-3; D ambiguous. Trimming removed 4 bases from V and 4 bases from J, with 6 bases in between. CDR3 length equals 12 residues. Germline CDR1 and CDR2: SGDLS and YYNGEE. CDR3: CASSPTGNTIYF. The CDR3 DNA reads TGTGCCAGCAGCCCTACCGGAAACACCATATATTTT.

The chain is built from TRBV4-1 and TRBJ2-7; 11 bases are shared with TRBD2. V shed 4 bases and J 1 base; nucleotides not matched to a gene: 6. The length of the CDR3 is 16 residues. Germline CDR1 and CDR2: MGHRA and YSYEKL. The CDR3 loop reads CASSRGSGRESYEQYF. The CDR3 DNA reads TGCGCCAGCAGCCGGGGTAGCGGGAGGGAATCCTACGAGCAGTACTTC.

This chain uses TRBV7-8 with TRBJ1-2; 9 nucleotides match TRBD1. Germline V gene data show CDR1 as SGHVS and CDR2 as FQNEAQ. This CDR3 has 17 residues. The junction had 15 bases not matched to a gene; V was cut back by 4 bases and J by 6 bases. The CDR3 sequence: CASSYPRDRALGDGYTF. CDR3 sequence (DNA): TGTGCCAGCAGCTATCCCCGGGACAGGGCTTTGGGGGATGGCTACACCTTC.

The chain carries TRBV25-1 and TRBJ1-6; no definite D call. CDR3 length: 15 amino acids. Between the trimmed V and J ends, which lost 4 bases and 0 bases, there was a span of 7 bases. Germline V gene data show CDR1 as MGHDK and CDR2 as SYGVNS. CDR3 sequence (DNA): TGTGCCAGCAGTGGAGGGAGCTCCTATAATTCACCCCTCCACTTT. Translation gives CASSGGSSYNSPLHF.

This clone was detected only once. The chain is built from TRBV11-3 and TRBJ2-6, with D uncertain. Looked up from germline, CDR1 is SGHNT and CDR2 is YENEEA. The CDR3 is 16 residues long. Trimming left V 1 base short and J 11 bases short, with 18 bases between. Here the CDR3 reads CASSLGSEPDRDVLTF. The CDR3, as DNA: TGTGCCAGCAGCTTAGGCTCGGAGCCCGATCGAGACGTCCTGACTTTC.

This clone came up a few times. This chain connects TRBV28 to TRBJ1-5, with 11 bases matching TRBD1. This CDR3 has 15 residues. Germline V gene sequence: CDR1 MDHEN, CDR2 SYDVKM. Germline trimming cut 6 bases from V and 6 bases from J; bases unmatched to any gene: 7. DNA for the CDR3: TGTGCCAGCAGATCAGGACAGGGGGCGGGTCAGCCCCAGCATTTT. Translated: CASRSGQGAGQPQHF.

The V gene is TRBV3-1 (or the pseudogene TRBV3-2), the J gene TRBJ2-5; 7 nucleotides match TRBD2. Germline V gene sequence: CDR1 LGHDT, CDR2 YNNKEL (reference sequence). The CDR3 contains 13 residues. V gave up 4 bases and J gave up 3 bases; unmatched junction bases: 2. This CDR3 reads CASSRAGEETQYF. CDR3 coding DNA: TGTGCCAGCAGCCGGGCGGGGGAAGAGACCCAGTACTTC.

This chain uses TRBV4-1 with TRBJ2-7, with 7 positions matching TRBD1. Germline trimming cut 0 bases from V and 3 bases from J; bases unmatched to any gene: 5. This CDR3 region has 15 residues. Germline V gives CDR1 MGHRA, CDR2 YSYEKL. The CDR3 coding sequence is TGCGCCAGCAGCCAAGATAGGACAGGAAGCTACGAGCAGTACTTC. Its translation: CASSQDRTGSYEQYF.